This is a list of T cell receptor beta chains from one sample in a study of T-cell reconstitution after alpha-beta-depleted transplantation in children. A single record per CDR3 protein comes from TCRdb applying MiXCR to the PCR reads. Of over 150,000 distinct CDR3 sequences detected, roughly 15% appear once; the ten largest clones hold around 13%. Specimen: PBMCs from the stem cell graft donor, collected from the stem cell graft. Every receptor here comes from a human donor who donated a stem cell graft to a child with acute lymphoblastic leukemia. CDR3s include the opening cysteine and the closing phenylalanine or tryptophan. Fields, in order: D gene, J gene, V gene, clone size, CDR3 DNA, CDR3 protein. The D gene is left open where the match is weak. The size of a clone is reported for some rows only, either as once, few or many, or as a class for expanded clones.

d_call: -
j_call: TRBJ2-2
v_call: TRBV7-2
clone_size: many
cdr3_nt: TGTGCCAGCAGCTCAACTGCGAACACCGGGGAGCTGTTTTTT
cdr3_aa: CASSSTANTGELFF

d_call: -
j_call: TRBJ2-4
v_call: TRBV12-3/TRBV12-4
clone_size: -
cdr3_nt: TGTGCCAGCAGCTGGGCCAACAACATTAAGTACTTC
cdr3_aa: CASSWANNIKYF

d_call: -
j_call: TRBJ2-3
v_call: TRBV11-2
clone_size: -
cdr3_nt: TGTGCCAGCAGCTTCCGACAGGCCTCTAGCACAGATACGCAGTATTTT
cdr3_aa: CASSFRQASSTDTQYF

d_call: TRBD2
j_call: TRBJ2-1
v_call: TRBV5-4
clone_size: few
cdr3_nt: TGTGCCAGCAGCTTGGTTTGGGGGAGGGAATACAATGAGCAGTTCTTC
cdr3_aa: CASSLVWGREYNEQFF

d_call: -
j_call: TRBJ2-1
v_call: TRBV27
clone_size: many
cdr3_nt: TGTGCCAGCAGTCCGATTTACAGGACGGTCACCTACAATGAGCAGTTCTTC
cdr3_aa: CASSPIYRTVTYNEQFF

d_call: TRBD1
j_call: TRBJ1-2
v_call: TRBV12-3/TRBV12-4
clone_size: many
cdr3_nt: TGTGCCAGCAGTTTGGGACAGGGAAGAAAAGGCTACACCTTC
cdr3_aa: CASSLGQGRKGYTF

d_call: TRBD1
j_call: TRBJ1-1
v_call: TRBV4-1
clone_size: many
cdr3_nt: TGCGCCAGCAGAATAGCCGGGACAGGAGCTACGTTGGCTTTCTTT
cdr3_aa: CASRIAGTGATLAFF

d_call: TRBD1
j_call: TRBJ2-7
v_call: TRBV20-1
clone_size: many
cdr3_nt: TGCAGTGCTAGCAGGGGGCCTCGGGAGCAGTACTTC
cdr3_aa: CSASRGPREQYF

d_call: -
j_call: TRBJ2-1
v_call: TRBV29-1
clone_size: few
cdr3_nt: TGCAGCGCCGAGATTAAAAGGAACAATGAGCAGTTCTTC
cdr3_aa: CSAEIKRNNEQFF

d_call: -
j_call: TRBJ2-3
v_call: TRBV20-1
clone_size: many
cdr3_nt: TGCAGTGCTAGCACGGAGGCCCTTTCGGTAGGAGATACGCAGTATTTT
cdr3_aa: CSASTEALSVGDTQYF

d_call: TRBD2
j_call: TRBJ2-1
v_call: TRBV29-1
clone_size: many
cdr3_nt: TGCAGCGTAACCGGGACTAGCGGCTCCTACAATGAGCAGTTCTTC
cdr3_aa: CSVTGTSGSYNEQFF

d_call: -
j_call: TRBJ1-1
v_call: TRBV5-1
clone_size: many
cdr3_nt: TGCGCCAGCAGCTTTTCTTTTGGACCTGAAGCTTTCTTT
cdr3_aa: CASSFSFGPEAFF

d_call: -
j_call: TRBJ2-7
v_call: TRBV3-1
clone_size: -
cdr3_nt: TGTGCCAGCAGCCAAGGGGACTGGTCCGAGCAGTACTTC
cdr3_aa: CASSQGDWSEQYF

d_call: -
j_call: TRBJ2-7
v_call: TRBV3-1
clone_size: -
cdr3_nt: TGTACCAGCAGTTTCACTGGGGGGATTTACGAGCAGTACTTC
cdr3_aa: CTSSFTGGIYEQYF

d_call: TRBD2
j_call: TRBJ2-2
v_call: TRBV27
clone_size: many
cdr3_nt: TGTGCCAGCAGTCCCCTTCTAGCGGGCACCGGGGAGCTGTTTTTT
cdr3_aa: CASSPLLAGTGELFF

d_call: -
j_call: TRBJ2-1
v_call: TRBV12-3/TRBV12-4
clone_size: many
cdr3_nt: TGTGCCAGCAGTTTCATCCGTAGCTCCTACAATGAGCAGTTCTTC
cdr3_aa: CASSFIRSSYNEQFF

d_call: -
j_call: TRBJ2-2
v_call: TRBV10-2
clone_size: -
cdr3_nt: TGCGCCAGCAGTGAGTCGGCAGGGGCCGGGGAGCTGTTTTTT
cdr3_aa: CASSESAGAGELFF

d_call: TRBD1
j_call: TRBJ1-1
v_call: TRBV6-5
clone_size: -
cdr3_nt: TGTGCCAGCACCCGGGACAGGGGATCTGAAGCTTTCTTT
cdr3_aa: CASTRDRGSEAFF

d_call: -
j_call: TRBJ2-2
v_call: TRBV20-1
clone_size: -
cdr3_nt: TGCAGTGCTAGAGATCGAAGAGGCACCGGGGAGCTGTTTTTT
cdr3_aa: CSARDRRGTGELFF

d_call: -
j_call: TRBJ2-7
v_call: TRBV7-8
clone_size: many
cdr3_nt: TGTGCCAGCAGCTTAGTCCGACTAAATGGTAACGAGCAGTACTTC
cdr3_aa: CASSLVRLNGNEQYF

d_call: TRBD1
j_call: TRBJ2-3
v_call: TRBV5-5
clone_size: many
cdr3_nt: TGTGCCAGCAGGTACCGGGACAGCACCACAGATACGCAGTATTTT
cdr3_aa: CASRYRDSTTDTQYF

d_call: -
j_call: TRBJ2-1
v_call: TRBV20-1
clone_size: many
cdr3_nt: TGCAGTGCTACCTTCCCCCAGATTTACAATGAGCAGTTCTTC
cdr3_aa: CSATFPQIYNEQFF

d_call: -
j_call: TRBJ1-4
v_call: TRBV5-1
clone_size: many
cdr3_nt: TGCGCCAGCAGCTTGCCAGGGAACCATGAAAAACTGTTTTTT
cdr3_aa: CASSLPGNHEKLFF

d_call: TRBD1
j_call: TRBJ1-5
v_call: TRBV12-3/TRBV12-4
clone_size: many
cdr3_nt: TGTGCCAGCAAAGGGGGACAGGTCGATCAGCCCCAGCATTTT
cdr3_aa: CASKGGQVDQPQHF

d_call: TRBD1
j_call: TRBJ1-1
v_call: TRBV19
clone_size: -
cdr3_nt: TGTGCCAGTACGGGACAGAATATATTGAGAGCTTTCTTT
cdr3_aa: CASTGQNILRAFF

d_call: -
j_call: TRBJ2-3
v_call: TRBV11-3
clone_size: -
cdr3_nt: TGTGCCAGCAGCTTATCCCTAGTAGATACGCAGTATTTT
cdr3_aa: CASSLSLVDTQYF